This T cell receptor (beta chain) was observed in a study of cytomegalovirus exposure and HLA in healthy donors. Vbeta (60) and Jbeta (13) primers were used in the PCR. Assay: immunoSEQ multiplex PCR; the TCRdb copy retains only in-frame clones and omits some. The sample records about 110,000 clones, over 60% being singletons. The length of the CDR3 is 17 residues. J gave up 2 bases and V 2 bases, and 14 bases lay outside the gene matches. Germline V gene sequence: CDR1 GTSNPN, CDR2 SVGIG (reference sequence). The sequencing sample was made of PBMCs. The receptor's source is a female donor in good health and CMV-seropositive. The chain recombines TRBV30 with TRBJ2-7; TRBD2 aligns across 8 bases. The CDR3 nucleotides are TGTGCCTGGAGTTTGCCGCCGAGACTAGCGCTTACCTACGAGCAGTACTTC. Its protein product is CAWSLPPRLALTYEQYF.